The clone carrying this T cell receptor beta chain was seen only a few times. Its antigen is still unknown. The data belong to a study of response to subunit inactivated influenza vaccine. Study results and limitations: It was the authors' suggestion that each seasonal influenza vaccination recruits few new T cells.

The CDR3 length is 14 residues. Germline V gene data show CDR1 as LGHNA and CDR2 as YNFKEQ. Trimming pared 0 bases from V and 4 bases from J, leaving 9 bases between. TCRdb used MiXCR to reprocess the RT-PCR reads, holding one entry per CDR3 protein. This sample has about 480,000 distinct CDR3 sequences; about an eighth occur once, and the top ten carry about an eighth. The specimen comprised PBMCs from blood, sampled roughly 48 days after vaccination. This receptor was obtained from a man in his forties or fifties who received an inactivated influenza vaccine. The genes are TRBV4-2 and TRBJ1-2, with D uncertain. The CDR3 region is CASSQDTAGYGYTF. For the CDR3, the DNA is TGTGCCAGCAGCCAAGATACGGCCGGCTATGGCTACACCTTC.